A single sample is the source of the 11 T cell receptor beta chains below, sequenced in a study of CD8 T cells in Susac syndrome. Reverse transcription used about 0.45 to 1 ug RNA and random hexamers. TCRdb called the immunoSEQ multiplex PCR reads again in MiXCR, with one record for every CDR3 protein. The data show roughly 190,000 distinct CDR3 sequences, roughly 95% seen once. The sample consisted of CD4+ T cells from PBMCs. These receptor sequences come from a human donor in good health.

V and J are TRBV18 and TRBJ2-1; a weak D match, TRBD1 (5 bases). This CDR3 region has 13 residues. V lost 6 bases, J lost 5 bases, and 11 bases lay in between. Germline V gene data show CDR1 as KGHSH and CDR2 as LQKENI. The CDR3 bases are TGTGCCAGCTCCCGGACAAAAGACAATGAGCAGTTCTTC. Residues: CASSRTKDNEQFF. Full variable domain (missing parts from reference TRBV18 and TRBJ2-1): NAGVMQNPRHLVRRRGQEARLRCSPMKGHSHVYWYRQLPEEGLKFMVYLQKENIIDESGMPKERFSAEFPKEGPSILRIQQVVRGDSAAYFCASSRTKDNEQFFGPGTRLTVL.

The gene calls are TRBV20-1 and TRBJ2-7, with 11 bases lining up with TRBD1. Trimming at V came to 6 bases and at J to 5 bases, leaving 6 bases not matched to a gene. The V gene's germline CDR1 is DFQATT and CDR2 SNEGSKA (reference sequence). CDR3 length: 13 residues. The chain's CDR3 is CSASGQGGHEQYF. The DNA for the CDR3 is TGCAGTGCCTCGGGACAGGGGGGCCACGAGCAGTACTTC.

The V and J genes are TRBV18 and TRBJ2-7; possible D gene TRBD1, 5 bases. Germline lookup yields CDR1 KGHSH and CDR2 LQKENI. The CDR3 spans 12 residues. V gave up 4 bases and J gave up 4 bases, with 8 bases separating them. This chain's CDR3 is CASSLQAYEQYF. As DNA, the CDR3 is TGTGCCAGCTCACTACAGGCTTACGAGCAGTACTTC.

The chain links TRBV4-2 to TRBJ2-1, with D possibly being TRBD1 or TRBD2 (5 bases each). Trimming pared 4 bases from V and 9 bases from J, leaving 10 bases between. The CDR3 covers 12 residues. Germline lookup yields CDR1 LGHNA and CDR2 YNFKEQ. CDR3 DNA sequence: TGTGCCAGCAGCCGGGACGGTTTTGAGCAGTTCTTC. Its protein product is CASSRDGFEQFF.

The rearrangement uses TRBV30 and TRBJ1-5; no clear D gene. From germline, CDR1 is GTSNPN and CDR2 SVGIG (reference sequence). CDR3 length equals 17 residues. The ends were cut back, 5 bases at V and 3 bases at J, with 23 bases in the middle. This CDR3 is CAWASSGGLADNQPQHF. In DNA, the CDR3 is TGTGCCTGGGCGTCTTCGGGCGGGTTGGCCGACAATCAGCCCCAGCATTTT. The entire variable domain, with the rest obtained from reference TRBV30 and TRBJ1-5, is as follows: SQTIHQWPATLVQPVGSPLSLECTVEGTSNPNLYWYRQAAGRGLQLLFYSVGIGQISSEVPQNLSASRPQDRQFILSSKKLLLSDSGFYLCAWASSGGLADNQPQHFGDGTRLSIL.

The genes are TRBV9 and TRBJ2-1; D might be TRBD2 (5 bases). Trimming removed 4 bases at V and 0 bases at J, with 8 bases between. Per the germline V gene, CDR1 is SGDLS and CDR2 is YYNGEE. The CDR3 is made up of 14 amino acids. The CDR3 DNA sequence: TGTGCCAGCAGCCCCCGGGACTCCTACAATGAGCAGTTCTTC. It yields the protein CASSPRDSYNEQFF.

CDR3 sequence: CASSWDWSYNEQFF. In DNA, the CDR3 is TGTGCCAGCAGTTGGGACTGGTCCTACAATGAGCAGTTCTTC. The J gene is TRBJ2-1, the V gene TRBV7-2; D might be TRBD2 (6 bases). The length of the CDR3 is 14 residues. Per the germline V gene, CDR1 is SGHTA and CDR2 is FQGNSA. The V and J ends lost 6 bases and 1 base respectively, with 10 bases between them.

For the CDR3, the DNA is TGTGCCAGCAGCCTGTACCGGACAGTTACGACCTACGAGCAGTACTTC. Protein sequence: CASSLYRTVTTYEQYF. The rearrangement joins TRBV5-6 to TRBJ2-7; perhaps TRBD1 as D (6 bases). Between the trimmed V and J ends, which lost 4 bases and 2 bases, there was a span of 19 bases. This CDR3 contains 16 residues. Per the germline V gene, CDR1 is SGHDT and CDR2 is YYEEEE.

The chain recombines TRBV9 with TRBJ2-5; 10 nucleotides align to TRBD2. The CDR3 totals 14 residues. V was clipped by 3 bases and J by 5 bases; unmatched bases: 4. Per germline, CDR1 SGDLS and CDR2 YYNGEE. The CDR3 DNA follows: TGTGCCAGCAGCGGGGGACTAGCGAGGGAGACCCAGTACTTC. It codes for CASSGGLARETQYF.

The chain joins TRBV12-3 or TRBV12-4 to TRBJ2-6; TRBD1 matches 7 bases. The CDR3 runs 18 residues. J lost 0 bases, V lost 0 bases, and 5 bases had no gene match. The CDR3 sequence: CASSLAPGQSSGANVLTF. CDR3 nucleotide sequence: TGTGCCAGCAGTTTAGCACCGGGACAGAGCTCTGGGGCCAACGTCCTGACTTTC.

The chain is built from TRBV30 and TRBJ2-1; D ambiguous. This CDR3 spans 13 amino acids. Trimming took 1 base from V and 0 from J, leaving 4 bases between them. The germline V gene has CDR1 GTSNPN and CDR2 SVGIG (reference sequence). The CDR3 bases are TGTGCCTGGAGTGCTAACTCCTACAATGAGCAGTTCTTC. Protein product: CAWSANSYNEQFF.